The source of this TCR beta chain is a study of blood T cell repertoires in COVID-19. V shed 7 bases, J shed 1 base, and the junction held 11 bases outside the gene matches. This CDR3 contains 16 residues. CDR1 is SNHLY and CDR2 is FYNNEI in the germline V gene. This table comes from immunoSEQ multiplex PCR, and its TCRdb copy is limited to in-frame clones, with some not included. The sample contains about 33,000 clones, around 80% of which appear only once. This clone was counted between two and nine times. Specimen: peripheral blood. This chain joins TRBV2 and TRBJ2-5; TRBD2 aligns across 8 bases. This TCR came from a human donor in a cohort sampled during active COVID-19. The CDR3, as DNA: TGTGCCAGCAAGAAAGGGGGTAGCGGGGTCCAAGAGACCCAGTACTTC. This translates into CASKKGGSGVQETQYF.